The 20 T cell receptor beta chains below were found in one sample sequenced in a study of beta chain features in type 1 diabetes. What was sequenced were expressed TCRB transcripts, since all of the isolated RNA had been reverse transcribed. Sequencing was performed with immunoSEQ multiplex PCR; in TCRdb, only in-frame clones are kept and a portion is missing. The sample includes about 140,000 clones, roughly 10% of them seen just once. The sample taken for sequencing was central memory CD4+ T cells from blood. Source of these receptors: a woman aged 40 to 50 in good health.

This clone was seen only a few times. This chain uses TRBV7-2 with TRBJ2-5; D might be TRBD2 (5 bases). Germline V lookup: CDR1 SGHTA, CDR2 FQGNSA. V lost 1 base and J 4 bases, leaving 16 bases between the germline ends. CDR3 size: 16 residues. The CDR3 coding sequence is TGTGCCAGCAGCTTAGTAGTTGCTGTAGCGTCAGAGACCCAGTACTTC. This gives the protein CASSLVVAVASETQYF.

This clone has a handful of counts. The V gene is TRBV11-2, the J gene TRBJ1-1; 7 positions agree with TRBD1. CDR1 and CDR2 from the germline V gene are SGHAT and FQNNGV. The CDR3 loop spans 14 amino acids. V was clipped by 7 bases and J by 3 bases; unmatched bases: 8. CDR3 sequence reads: CASTTTGLHTEAFF. Here the CDR3 DNA reads TGTGCCAGCACCACGACAGGGCTCCACACTGAAGCTTTCTTT.

V gene TRBV5-1 combines with J gene TRBJ2-7; 9 bases agree with TRBD1. V lost 1 base, J lost 6 bases, and 8 bases stayed unmatched. From germline, CDR1 is SGHRS and CDR2 YFSETQ. The CDR3 is 15 amino acids. The CDR3 spells CASSLTGQGMGEQYF. In nucleotides, the CDR3 is TGCGCCAGCAGCTTGACGGGACAGGGTATGGGCGAGCAGTACTTC.

The chain couples TRBV4-1 to TRBJ1-1; 7 bases agree with TRBD1. The CDR3 runs 19 residues. Trimming cost V 0 bases and J 0 bases; bases outside gene matches: 13. Germline V gives CDR1 MGHRA, CDR2 YSYEKL. CDR3 coding DNA: TGCGCCAGCAGCCAAGATCATGGAGGGGGCTTTACCTTGAACACTGAAGCTTTCTTT. Residues: CASSQDHGGGFTLNTEAFF.

This clone was detected a few times. CDR3 DNA: TGTGCCAGCTCAAGGAGCTCCTACGAGCAGTACTTC. Its translation: CASSRSSYEQYF. This sequence joins TRBV18 and TRBJ2-7; no clear D. Germline CDR1 reads KGHSH; CDR2 reads LQKENI. CDR3 size: 12 residues. Deletions cut 5 bases from V and 0 bases from J, with 5 bases between.

The rearrangement joins TRBV2 to TRBJ2-5; 10 bases match TRBD2. Germline assignment: CDR1 SNHLY and CDR2 FYNNEI. The CDR3 spans 16 residues. V lost 3 bases, J lost 2 bases, and 6 bases stayed unmatched. DNA for the CDR3: TGTGCCAGCAGTGATGTGGGACTAGCGTCACAAGAGACCCAGTACTTC. As protein: CASSDVGLASQETQYF.

The chain recombines TRBV6-4 with TRBJ1-6; D is ambiguous. Germline V gives CDR1 MRHNA, CDR2 SNTAGT. V dropped 2 bases and J dropped 9 bases, with 11 bases sitting between them. This CDR3 has 14 residues. The CDR3 sequence: CASSDRVGSSPLHF. Here the CDR3 DNA reads TGTGCCAGCAGTGACAGAGTCGGGTCTTCACCCCTCCACTTT.

V is TRBV5-1 and J is TRBJ1-3, with 9 positions matching TRBD1. The germline V gene has CDR1 SGHRS and CDR2 YFSETQ. The CDR3 extends over 19 amino acids. V was clipped by 1 base and J by 0 bases; unmatched bases: 11. CDR3 coding DNA: TGCGCCAGCAGCTTGAGGCCCCCAGGACAGGGGTCCTCTGGAAACACCATATATTTT. It translates to CASSLRPPGQGSSGNTIYF.

This clone has only a few counts. The J gene is TRBJ2-3, the V gene TRBV7-9, with 9 nucleotides matching TRBD2. The CDR3 has 14 amino acids. Per germline, CDR1 SEHNR and CDR2 FQNEAQ (reference sequence). The J segment lost 2 bases and the V segment lost 6 bases, leaving 3 bases of the junction unmatched. CDR3 coding DNA: TGTGCCAGCAGGCTAGCGGGGCCCACAGATACGCAGTATTTT. Its protein product is CASRLAGPTDTQYF.

In its sample, this clone was seen a few times. DNA for the CDR3: TGTGCCAGCGCGAGGGGGGGCAACTCTAACAATGAGCAGTTCTTC. Amino acids: CASARGGNSNNEQFF. J is TRBJ2-1 and V is TRBV9; TRBD2 is a possible D gene (7 bases). V lost 7 bases to trimming and J lost 5 bases, with 19 bases between them. CDR1 is SGDLS, CDR2 YYNGEE, per germline. This CDR3 is 15 amino acids long.

The rearrangement links TRBV5-1 to TRBJ2-2, with 7 bases lining up with TRBD1. Germline values: CDR1 SGHRS, CDR2 YFSETQ. CDR3 length: 16 residues. J was trimmed by 4 bases and V by 4 bases; bases with no gene match: 10. Here the CDR3 DNA reads TGCGCCAGCAGCCGATCCGACGCAGGGGGCACCGGGGAGCTGTTTTTT. Translation gives CASSRSDAGGTGELFF.

This chain connects TRBV5-4 to TRBJ1-6, with D possibly matching TRBD1 (6 bases). Trimming removed 4 bases from V and 7 bases from J, with 21 bases in between. Germline V CDR1 and CDR2: SGHNT, YYREEE (reference sequence). This CDR3 has 17 residues. CDR3 DNA: TGTGCCAGCAGCCGATTGGGGGGGCCGAACCTAAATTCACCCCTCCACTTT. Protein sequence: CASSRLGGPNLNSPLHF.

This clone was observed a handful of times. This rearrangement joins TRBV5-1 to TRBJ1-2; D is perhaps TRBD1 (5 bases). Looked up from germline, CDR1 is SGHRS and CDR2 is YFSETQ. The CDR3 is 13 residues long. V was cut by 1 base and J by 4 bases, with 8 bases left in between. The CDR3 DNA reads as TGCGCCAGCAGCTTGAACGGGGGCTATGGCTACACCTTC. Translation: CASSLNGGYGYTF.

This clone was seen a few times. The CDR3 coding sequence is TGCGCCAGCAGAGATACAGGGCCTCCTGAAGCTTTCTTT. This translates into CASRDTGPPEAFF. V gene TRBV10-2 combines with J gene TRBJ1-1; D might be TRBD1 (6 bases). The V and J ends lost 6 bases and 6 bases respectively, with 14 bases between them. Germline V lookup: CDR1 WSHSY, CDR2 SAAADI. The CDR3 length is 13 residues.

This clone was counted a few times. J is TRBJ2-1 and V is TRBV5-6; D is uncertain. The germline gives CDR1 SGHDT, CDR2 YYEEEE. With 2 bases removed from V and 2 bases from J, the gap between germline ends came to 8 bases. This CDR3 has 14 residues. CDR3 coding DNA: TGTGCCAGCAGCTTCGACACGCCCTACAATGAGCAGTTCTTC. Residues: CASSFDTPYNEQFF.

The sample holds a few counts of this clone. The rearrangement links TRBV5-1 to TRBJ2-5, with 15 bases fitting TRBD2. The germline V gene has CDR1 SGHRS and CDR2 YFSETQ. The V gene end was trimmed by 6 bases and the J gene end by 4 bases; junction bases not matched to a gene: 13. The length of the CDR3 is 18 residues. The CDR3 sequence: CASNSAPGLAGGGETQYF. CDR3 in DNA: TGCGCCAGCAATTCGGCTCCGGGACTAGCGGGGGGAGGAGAGACCCAGTACTTC.

In this sample, this clone turned up many times. The chain couples TRBV23-1 to TRBJ2-7, with 12 nucleotides matching TRBD1. TRBV23-1 falls under the ORF class, with uncertain function. The CDR3 is made up of 17 amino acids. V was pared by 3 bases and J by 3 bases, with 9 bases of the junction left unmatched. The CDR3 here is CASSHLLRDRGHYEQYF. CDR3 nucleotide sequence: TGCGCCAGCAGTCATCTCCTGAGGGACAGGGGGCACTACGAGCAGTACTTC.

This clone has more than one count but fewer than ten. The chain links TRBV5-1 to TRBJ1-5; 8 nucleotides line up with TRBD1. With V trimmed by 5 bases and J by 7 bases, 8 bases remained unmatched. CDR1 and CDR2 from the germline V gene are SGHRS and YFSETQ. The CDR3 loop spans 14 amino acids. CDR3 bases: TGCGCCAGCAGTCACGGACAGGGCGGCCAGCCCCAGCATTTT. It specifies CASSHGQGGQPQHF.

This chain links TRBV27 with TRBJ2-3; TRBD2 agrees at 14 bases. The ends lost 4 bases at V and 3 bases at J; junction bases unmatched: 6. Germline V gene lookup returns CDR1 MNHEY and CDR2 SMNVEV (reference sequence). This CDR3 has 17 residues. The CDR3 sequence is CASSSLTSGGGTDTQYF. The CDR3 bases are TGTGCCAGCAGTTCTCTGACTAGCGGGGGGGGAACAGATACGCAGTATTTT.

The V call is TRBV19, the J call TRBJ2-3; perhaps TRBD2 as D (5 bases). With 3 bases removed from V and 0 bases from J, the gap between germline ends came to 10 bases. Germline CDR1 and CDR2: LNHDA and SQIVND (reference sequence). This CDR3 region has 15 residues. The CDR3 spells CASSIMGESTDTQYF. The CDR3 nucleotides read TGTGCCAGTAGTATTATGGGAGAAAGCACAGATACGCAGTATTTT. The complete variable domain, with remaining parts taken from reference TRBV19 and TRBJ2-3, reads DGGITQSPKYLFRKEGQNVTLSCEQNLNHDAMYWYRQDPGQGLRLIYYSQIVNDFQKGDIAEGYSVSREKKESFPLTVTSAQKNPTAFYLCASSIMGESTDTQYFGPGTRLTVL.